Here is one TCR beta chain with its context. The antigen remains undetermined. This specimen belongs to a study of early T cells in non-severe SARS-CoV-2 infection. Study details: Chains were not paired, and sequencing was done on bulk RNA from unsorted whole blood. Overall study findings and caveats: Comparison of clonotypes with VDJdb favored anti-spike CD8 responses while missing private and CD4 specificities.

This CDR3 has 18 residues. Looked up from germline, CDR1 is MNHNY and CDR2 is SVGAGI (reference sequence). The ends were cut back, 2 bases at V and 7 bases at J, with 27 bases in the middle. Individually, cDNA molecules had unique molecular identifiers attached to them. One entry per CDR3 protein, called by TCRdb with MiXCR from the 5' RACE reads. The table shows fewer than 50,000 distinct CDR3 sequences, with roughly 6.5% occurring only once. Sequencing used whole blood, obtained at baseline. The receptor was isolated from an adult who was a healthcare worker with PCR-confirmed SARS-CoV-2 infection or an uninfected control (not recorded which). The V and J genes are TRBV6-6 and TRBJ2-7; D tentatively reads TRBD1 or TRBD2 (5 bases each). CDR3 nucleotide sequence: TGTGCCAGCAGTTACAGGCGTGCAGACCCCTTTACGGGACGAGAGCAGTACTTC. This sequence encodes CASSYRRADPFTGREQYF.